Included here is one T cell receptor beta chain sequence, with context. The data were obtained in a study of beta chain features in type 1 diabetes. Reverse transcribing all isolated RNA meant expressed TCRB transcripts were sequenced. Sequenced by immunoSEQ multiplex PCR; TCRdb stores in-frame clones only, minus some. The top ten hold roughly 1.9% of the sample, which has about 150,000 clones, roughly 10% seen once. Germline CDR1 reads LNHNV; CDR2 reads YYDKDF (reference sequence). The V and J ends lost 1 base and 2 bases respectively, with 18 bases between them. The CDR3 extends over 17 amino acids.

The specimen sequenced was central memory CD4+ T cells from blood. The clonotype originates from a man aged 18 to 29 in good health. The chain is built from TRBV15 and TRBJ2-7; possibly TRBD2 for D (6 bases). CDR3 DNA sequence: TGTGCCACCAGCAGAGGGGACCGGGGGAGGTTCCCCTACGAGCAGTACTTC. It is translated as CATSRGDRGRFPYEQYF.